Shown below are 9 T cell receptor beta chains from a single sample sequenced in a study of patients and donors after allogeneic stem cell transplantation. TCRdb recomputed calls from the RT-PCR reads with MiXCR, one row per CDR3 protein. The sample records approximately 150,000 distinct CDR3 sequences, roughly two fifths being singletons. Input material: blood, either unsorted or a sorted T cell fraction (not recorded which). The receptor set was obtained from a human donor who was either an allogeneic HSCT recipient or a stem cell or donor lymphocyte infusion donor (not recorded which). It is not recorded whose cells these are; they may come from a transplant donor.

V is TRBV12-3 or TRBV12-4 and J is TRBJ1-2; no clear D. The CDR3 spans 13 residues. Trimming removed 5 bases from V and 4 bases from J, with 11 bases in between. The CDR3 here is CASSRPGSYGYTF. CDR3 DNA: TGTGCCAGCAGTCGTCCGGGATCCTATGGCTACACCTTC.

The rearrangement uses TRBV20-1 and TRBJ2-7; either TRBD1 or TRBD2 may supply D (5 bases each). CDR3 length equals 15 residues. Germline V gives CDR1 DFQATT, CDR2 SNEGSKA (reference sequence). Trimming took 3 bases from V and 3 from J, leaving 18 bases between them. CDR3 bases: TGCAGTGCTAGTCCCGTCAGAGGGGTAGGCTACGAGCAGTACTTC. This gives the protein CSASPVRGVGYEQYF.

A few counts support this clonotype. The rearrangement links TRBV28 to TRBJ1-1, with D perhaps matching TRBD1 (5 bases). The CDR3 loop spans 16 amino acids. CDR1 and CDR2 (germline): MDHEN, SYDVKM. V gave up 4 bases and J gave up 3 bases, with 18 bases separating them. CDR3 nucleotide sequence: TGTGCCAGCAGTTCAGGGCGGAGTTGGGTTGACACTGAAGCTTTCTTT. Its translation: CASSSGRSWVDTEAFF. The full variable domain, rest sourced from reference TRBV28 and TRBJ1-1, is DVKVTQSSRYLVKRTGEKVFLECVQDMDHENMFWYRQDPGLGLRLIYFSYDVKMKEKGDIPEGYSVSREKKERFSLILESASTNQTSMYLCASSSGRSWVDTEAFFGQGTRLTVV.

Here the CDR3 reads CASSSHQGPKTEAFF. The CDR3 region has the DNA TGTGCCAGCAGCTCTCATCAGGGGCCCAAGACTGAAGCTTTCTTT. This chain links TRBV7-9 with TRBJ1-1; D is perhaps TRBD1 (6 bases). The CDR3 has 15 residues. Trimming left V 4 bases short and J 5 bases short, with 17 bases between. Germline values: CDR1 SEHNR, CDR2 FQNEAQ (reference sequence).

This clonotype appeared a few times. The genes are TRBV6-2 or TRBV6-3 and TRBJ2-4, with 10 bases matching TRBD2. With 6 bases clipped from V and 0 bases from J, the junction kept 8 bases outside the gene matches. The CDR3 has 17 amino acids. Germline CDR1 and CDR2: MNHEY and SVGEGT. The CDR3 nucleotides are TGTGCCAGCAGCCCTTGGAGCGGGGGGGTAGCCAAAAACATTCAGTACTTC. It encodes CASSPWSGGVAKNIQYF.

This chain links TRBV24-1 with TRBJ2-2; 8 bases match TRBD1. The CDR3 covers 14 residues. Germline V gene lookup returns CDR1 KGHDR and CDR2 SFDVKD. Trimming took 5 bases from V and 4 from J; bases not matched to a gene: 2. The DNA of the CDR3 is TGTGCCACCAGTGGTACAGGGGGCACCGGGGAGCTGTTTTTT. It specifies CATSGTGGTGELFF.

The V and J genes are TRBV12-3 or TRBV12-4 and TRBJ2-3; D may be TRBD2 (6 bases). The V gene lost 6 bases and the J gene lost 1 base, with 17 bases spanning the gap. The CDR3 is 16 residues long. The CDR3 is CASSPWTGGGTDTQYF. The CDR3 nucleotides read TGTGCCAGCAGCCCTTGGACCGGGGGAGGCACAGATACGCAGTATTTT.

The V gene is TRBV5-1, the J gene TRBJ1-2; 8 nucleotides align to TRBD1. J was trimmed by 4 bases and V by 5 bases; bases with no gene match: 4. CDR1 SGHRS and CDR2 YFSETQ come from the germline V gene. The CDR3 totals 13 residues. DNA of the CDR3: TGCGCCAGCAGTTCAGGGGGCAGCTATGGCTACACCTTC. It codes for CASSSGGSYGYTF.

The rearrangement links TRBV18 to TRBJ1-1; D perhaps matches TRBD1 (6 bases). This CDR3 has 16 amino acids. The V end lost 1 base, the J end lost 4 bases, and 16 bases lay between the germline ends. Germline values: CDR1 KGHSH, CDR2 LQKENI. Here the CDR3 reads CASSPRQDSKGTEAFF. The CDR3 DNA is TGTGCCAGCTCACCACGACAGGACAGCAAGGGCACTGAAGCTTTCTTT.